The rows below give T cell receptor beta chains drawn from one sample of a study of spatial heterogeneity in lung cancer. TCRdb fed the 5' RACE reads into MiXCR, producing one record per CDR3 protein. Of several thousand distinct CDR3 sequences detected, under 9% appear once; the ten largest clones hold 25% to 30%. Sequenced here: PBMCs, sampled at surgery. The receptors here all came from a female donor with early-stage non-small cell lung cancer. CDR3s include the opening cysteine and the closing phenylalanine or tryptophan.

CDR3aa: CASSLRSGGRNQPQHF
v_gene: TRBV5-6
j_gene: TRBJ1-5

CDR3aa: CSVGQGFNTGELFF
v_gene: TRBV29-1
j_gene: TRBJ2-2

CDR3aa: CASSLSIATDGNQPQHF
v_gene: TRBV5-1
j_gene: TRBJ1-5

CDR3aa: CASSPPPTGGPDYEQYF
v_gene: TRBV7-9
j_gene: TRBJ2-7

CDR3aa: CASTPTREELFF
v_gene: TRBV7-9
j_gene: TRBJ2-2

CDR3aa: CASSDLLNTEAFF
v_gene: TRBV28
j_gene: TRBJ1-1

CDR3aa: CAGMTNSGGYNEQFF
v_gene: TRBV2
j_gene: TRBJ2-1

CDR3aa: CSARDGGTDSPLHF
v_gene: TRBV20-1
j_gene: TRBJ1-6

CDR3aa: CASSFKGTDTQYF
v_gene: TRBV5-6
j_gene: TRBJ2-3

CDR3aa: CASSLASRRLVETQYF
v_gene: TRBV5-1
j_gene: TRBJ2-5